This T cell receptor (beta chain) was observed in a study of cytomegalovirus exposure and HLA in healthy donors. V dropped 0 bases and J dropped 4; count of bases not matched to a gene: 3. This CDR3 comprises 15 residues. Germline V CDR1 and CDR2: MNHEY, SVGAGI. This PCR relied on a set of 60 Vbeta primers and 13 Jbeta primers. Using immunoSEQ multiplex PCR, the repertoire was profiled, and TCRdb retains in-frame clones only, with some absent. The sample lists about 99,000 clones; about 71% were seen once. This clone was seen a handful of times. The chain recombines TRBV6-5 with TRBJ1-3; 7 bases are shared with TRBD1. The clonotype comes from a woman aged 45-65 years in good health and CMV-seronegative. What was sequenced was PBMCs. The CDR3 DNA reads TGTGCCAGCAGTTACTCGGCAGGGGGAGGAAACACCATATATTTT. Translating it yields CASSYSAGGGNTIYF.